Each of the 11 T cell receptor beta chains below was sequenced from the same sample in a study of beta chain features in type 1 diabetes. The isolated RNA, all of it, was reverse transcribed, so expressed TCRB transcripts were what got sequenced. Produced via immunoSEQ multiplex PCR; TCRdb's table is partial and in-frame only. The data hold about 410,000 clones, with 14% observed a single time. Sequences were obtained from naive CD4+ T cells from blood. The receptors were sampled from a man aged 25 to 40 in good health.

This clone appeared a few times. The chain links TRBV18 to TRBJ2-2; unclear D gene. V was cut by 3 bases and J by 8 bases, with 13 bases left in between. Germline loops: CDR1 KGHSH, CDR2 LQKENI. The CDR3 loop spans 14 amino acids. The CDR3: CASSPRGAPGELFF. CDR3 bases: TGTGCCAGCTCACCGCGTGGTGCACCAGGGGAGCTGTTTTTT.

This chain connects TRBV7-8 to TRBJ1-2, with 7 bases that match TRBD1. This CDR3 comprises 14 residues. CDR1 is SGHVS and CDR2 is FQNEAQ in the germline V gene. With 5 bases clipped from V and 5 bases from J, the junction kept 8 bases outside the gene matches. The CDR3 region is CASSPNQQGYGYTF. CDR3 DNA sequence: TGTGCCAGCAGCCCGAACCAACAGGGGTATGGCTACACCTTC.

J is TRBJ2-5 and V is TRBV6-6; TRBD2 is a possible D gene (5 bases). The CDR3 totals 10 residues. The germline V gene has CDR1 MNHNY and CDR2 SVGAGI (reference sequence). V was shortened by 8 bases and J by 7 bases, with 8 bases between the two germline ends. CDR3 sequence: CASLEGTQYF. The CDR3 region has the DNA TGTGCCAGCTTAGAGGGGACCCAGTACTTC.

The V call is TRBV11-1, the J call TRBJ2-3; 10 positions agree with TRBD1. Looked up from germline, CDR1 is SGHAT and CDR2 is FQDESV (reference sequence). The CDR3 has 15 amino acids. V shed 8 bases, J shed 2 bases, and the junction held 7 bases outside the gene matches. The CDR3 DNA reads TGTGCCAGCCCGTCGGGACAGGGGATCACAGATACGCAGTATTTT. It encodes CASPSGQGITDTQYF.

This clone was observed a few times. CDR3 bases: TGTGCCAGCAGTGACTGGCAGGGTCTTGCCAAAAACATTCAGTACTTC. Encoded protein: CASSDWQGLAKNIQYF. The chain links TRBV6-1 to TRBJ2-4; TRBD1 might be the D (5 bases). Germline V gene lookup returns CDR1 MNHNS and CDR2 SASEGT. The ends were cut back, 3 bases at V and 1 base at J, with 13 bases in the middle. This CDR3 region has 16 residues.

Only a few counts were recorded for this clone. V and J are TRBV7-9 and TRBJ1-2; unclear D gene. The CDR3 has 13 residues. Germline values: CDR1 SEHNR, CDR2 FQNEAQ (reference sequence). Trimming took off 6 bases at V and 4 bases at J, with 12 bases between the two ends. In DNA form, the CDR3 reads TGTGCCAGCAGGGCAATCTCCACCTATGGCTACACCTTC. It specifies CASRAISTYGYTF.

The sample holds a few counts of this clone. The chain couples TRBV4-2 to TRBJ2-2; tentative D call: TRBD2 (7 bases). The V gene's germline CDR1 is LGHNA and CDR2 YNFKEQ. V lost 4 bases, J lost 6 bases, and 21 bases lay in between. This CDR3 is built from 17 residues. This CDR3 reads CASSPEGDYNFPGELFF. The CDR3 DNA sequence: TGTGCCAGCAGCCCTGAGGGGGACTACAACTTCCCCGGGGAGCTGTTTTTT.

The rearrangement joins TRBV5-1 to TRBJ2-7, with TRBD2 identical over 9 bases. The CDR3 is 13 residues long. The germline CDR1 and CDR2 sequences are SGHRS and YFSETQ. V was clipped by 4 bases and J by 4 bases; unmatched bases: 3. The chain's CDR3 is CASSGLAGYEQYF. CDR3 DNA: TGCGCCAGCAGCGGTCTAGCGGGGTACGAGCAGTACTTC.

A few counts support this clone. The rearrangement uses TRBV9 and TRBJ2-5; 11 positions match TRBD2. This CDR3 is 16 amino acids long. Per germline, CDR1 SGDLS and CDR2 YYNGEE. Losses at the gene ends were 3 bases for V and 0 bases for J; bases not matched to a gene: 4. CDR3 sequence reads: CASSARLAGYQETQYF. The CDR3 DNA reads TGTGCCAGCAGCGCCCGACTAGCGGGATACCAAGAGACCCAGTACTTC.

The chain employs TRBV6-5 and TRBJ1-4; D gene unclear. With 5 bases removed from V and 4 bases from J, the gap between germline ends came to 14 bases. Germline V gene data show CDR1 as MNHEY and CDR2 as SVGAGI. This CDR3 spans 15 amino acids. Here the CDR3 reads CASSREGSLNEKLFF. CDR3 in DNA: TGTGCCAGCAGTCGGGAGGGTAGCCTTAATGAAAAACTGTTTTTT.

This clone turned up a few times. The chain couples TRBV9 to TRBJ2-2, with D possibly called TRBD1 or TRBD2 (5 bases each). This CDR3 comprises 16 residues. Germline CDR1 is SGDLS and CDR2 is YYNGEE. The V and J ends lost 3 bases and 5 bases respectively, with 17 bases between them. CDR3 nucleotides: TGTGCCAGCAGCGGAATCGGGCAGGGACGAACCGGGGAGCTGTTTTTT. Translating it yields CASSGIGQGRTGELFF.